The clone carrying this TCR beta chain was detected a few times. Antigen: not known. A multiplex PCR was run with 60 Vbeta primers and 13 Jbeta primers. Generated by immunoSEQ multiplex PCR, the TCRdb table keeps only in-frame clones and is missing some. Of under 100,000 clones listed, around 70% are singletons. The data belong to a study of cytomegalovirus exposure and HLA in healthy donors. Broader study findings: In a later analysis, HLA-associated beta chains showed higher expansion and lower generation probabilities than comparable chains.

The CDR3 covers 15 residues. Per germline, CDR1 SGHVS and CDR2 FQNEAQ. The V and J ends lost 3 bases and 7 bases respectively, with 13 bases between them. The TCR originated in a woman between 50 and 59 years old in good health and CMV-seropositive. Sequencing was done on a sample of PBMCs. This chain links TRBV7-8 with TRBJ1-6; perhaps TRBD1 as D (5 bases). The CDR3: CASSFRGLGNSPLHF. CDR3 in DNA: TGTGCCAGCAGCTTTAGGGGTCTGGGGAATTCACCCCTCCACTTT.